A single sample is the source of the 21 T cell receptor beta chains below, sequenced in a study of blood T cell repertoires in COVID-19. Sequenced by immunoSEQ multiplex PCR; TCRdb stores in-frame clones only, minus some. The data show roughly 120,000 clones, approximately 90% seen once. The specimen was peripheral blood. Receptors originate from a woman aged 45-65 years with acute or convalescent COVID-19.

This sequence joins TRBV5-7 and TRBJ1-2, with a possible D match to TRBD1 (5 bases). TRBV5-7 is an open reading frame whose function is uncertain. The CDR3 has 19 residues. V dropped 4 bases and J dropped 4 bases, with 29 bases sitting between them. CDR3 sequence: CASSLTPGRVMGGCYGYTF. As DNA, the CDR3 is TGTGCCAGCAGCCTTACCCCTGGTAGGGTTATGGGGGGTTGCTATGGCTACACCTTC.

The sample holds one count of this clone. The V call is TRBV19, the J call TRBJ2-5; 14 nucleotides agree with TRBD2. The CDR3 is made up of 15 amino acids. Germline V gene data show CDR1 as LNHDA and CDR2 as SQIVND (reference sequence). V was clipped by 5 bases and J by 4 bases; unmatched bases: 3. In nucleotides, the CDR3 is TGTGCCAGTAGTTCGGGACTAGCGGGAGTAGAGACCCAGTACTTC. Protein product: CASSSGLAGVETQYF. Together with reference TRBV19 and TRBJ2-5, the CDR3 gives the full variable domain: DGGITQSPKYLFRKEGQNVTLSCEQNLNHDAMYWYRQDPGQGLRLIYYSQIVNDFQKGDIAEGYSVSREKKESFPLTVTSAQKNPTAFYLCASSSGLAGVETQYFGPGTRLLVL.

The chain couples TRBV5-4 to TRBJ2-5; 9 nucleotides line up with TRBD2. This CDR3 is 15 amino acids long. V shed 4 bases and J 2 bases; nucleotides not matched to a gene: 6. Germline CDR1 is SGHNT and CDR2 is YYREEE (reference sequence). DNA of the CDR3: TGTGCCAGCAGCCGACCTAGCGGGAAACAAGAGACCCAGTACTTC. Translated, it gives CASSRPSGKQETQYF.

This clone was recorded only once. The chain combines TRBV27 with TRBJ2-2; D is possibly TRBD2 (5 bases). CDR1 and CDR2 from the germline V gene are MNHEY and SMNVEV (reference sequence). V lost 6 bases to trimming and J lost 0 bases, with 14 bases between them. CDR3 length: 16 residues. The CDR3 DNA reads as TGTGCCAGCAGCCCTCGGGGAATCGCGAACACCGGGGAGCTGTTTTTT. Protein product: CASSPRGIANTGELFF.

The genes are TRBV7-2 and TRBJ1-3; D might be TRBD1 (5 bases). The CDR3 length is 16 residues. V lost 7 bases to trimming and J lost 2 bases, with 18 bases between them. Germline V gives CDR1 SGHTA, CDR2 FQGNSA. The CDR3 DNA reads as TGTGCCAGCACCCTACGGGGGGGGTTCACTGGAAACACCATATATTTT. Residues: CASTLRGGFTGNTIYF.

The chain carries TRBV5-1 and TRBJ1-1; D remains unclear. V was cut by 2 bases and J by 4 bases, with 18 bases left in between. This CDR3 spans 16 amino acids. Germline CDR1 reads SGHRS; CDR2 reads YFSETQ. As DNA, the CDR3 is TGCGCCAGCAGCTTAGCCGGACCGGGAGGGAGCACTGAAGCTTTCTTT. It yields the protein CASSLAGPGGSTEAFF.

The chain has TRBV14 and TRBJ2-2, with 10 bases that match TRBD1. Germline V gene data show CDR1 as SGHDN and CDR2 as FVKESK. The junction had 3 bases not matched to a gene; V was cut back by 4 bases and J by 4 bases. The length of the CDR3 is 15 residues. CDR3 sequence reads: CASSRGQGITGELFF. The CDR3 nucleotides are TGTGCCAGCAGCCGGGGACAGGGGATCACCGGGGAGCTGTTTTTT.

The J gene is TRBJ2-5, the V gene TRBV9; 8 nucleotides agree with TRBD2. Trimming at V came to 2 bases and at J to 2 bases, leaving 11 bases not matched to a gene. Germline lookup yields CDR1 SGDLS and CDR2 YYNGEE. The CDR3 is 17 amino acids. CDR3 bases: TGTGCCAGCAGCGTCGCCTTTGGGGCGGGAGGACAAGAGACCCAGTACTTC. Protein sequence: CASSVAFGAGGQETQYF.

This CDR3 is CASRPPNSGANVLTF. DNA of the CDR3: TGTGCCAGCAGGCCGCCTAACTCTGGGGCCAACGTCCTGACTTTC. The chain combines TRBV6-5 with TRBJ2-6; D is undetermined. Germline CDR1 MNHEY, CDR2 SVGAGI. Deletions cut 6 bases from V and 0 bases from J, with 9 bases between. The CDR3 is 15 residues long.

The chain is built from TRBV24-1 and TRBJ1-2; 7 bases match TRBD1. The CDR3 totals 14 residues. Per germline, CDR1 KGHDR and CDR2 SFDVKD. V was clipped by 3 bases and J by 6 bases; unmatched bases: 6. The DNA of the CDR3 is TGTGCCACCAGTGATCGGGCAGGGGGGAATGGCTACACCTTC. Its protein is CATSDRAGGNGYTF.

The chain is built from TRBV2 and TRBJ2-3; possibly TRBD2 for D (5 bases). The CDR3 is made up of 14 amino acids. V lost 4 bases and J 0 bases, leaving 8 bases between the germline ends. From germline, CDR1 is SNHLY and CDR2 FYNNEI. CDR3 loop: CASSVEGSTDTQYF. For the CDR3, the DNA is TGTGCCAGCAGTGTTGAGGGAAGCACAGATACGCAGTATTTT.

The chain joins TRBV6-1 to TRBJ2-2, with 13 bases that match TRBD2. The CDR3 covers 17 residues. V dropped 4 bases and J dropped 2; count of bases not matched to a gene: 4. The germline CDR1 and CDR2 sequences are MNHNS and SASEGT. Written as DNA, the CDR3 is TGTGCCAGCAGTGGGACTAGCGGGAGAACCAACACCGGGGAGCTGTTTTTT. This sequence encodes CASSGTSGRTNTGELFF.

The chain is built from TRBV6-5 and TRBJ2-7, with TRBD2 identical over 11 bases. J gave up 5 bases and V 6 bases, and 6 bases lay outside the gene matches. This CDR3 contains 14 residues. Germline V gene data show CDR1 as MNHEY and CDR2 as SVGAGI. Here the CDR3 DNA reads TGTGCCAGCAGAGTTAGCGGGAGGGCCCACGAGCAGTACTTC. Translation: CASRVSGRAHEQYF.

The J gene is TRBJ2-1, the V gene TRBV5-4; 10 nucleotides agree with TRBD2. Trimming took 4 bases from V and 5 from J; bases not matched to a gene: 9. Per germline, CDR1 SGHNT and CDR2 YYREEE (reference sequence). CDR3 length: 16 residues. DNA for the CDR3: TGTGCCAGCAGCAAATCAGCGGGAGGGCCCGACAATGAGCAGTTCTTC. Its protein product is CASSKSAGGPDNEQFF.

The chain recombines TRBV5-4 with TRBJ1-2; TRBD1 matches at 8 bases. Germline V CDR1 and CDR2: SGHNT, YYREEE (reference sequence). V was clipped by 5 bases and J by 2 bases; unmatched bases: 5. The CDR3 spans 14 residues. CDR3 nucleotide sequence: TGTGCCAGCAGACCGACAGGGGTGAACTATGGCTACACCTTC. The encoded protein is CASRPTGVNYGYTF. Complete variable domain (other parts from reference TRBV5-4 and TRBJ1-2): ETGVTQSPTHLIKTRGQQVTLRCSSQSGHNTVSWYQQALGQGPQFIFQYYREEENGRGNFPPRFSGLQFPNYSSELNVNALELDDSALYLCASRPTGVNYGYTFGSGTRLTVV.

The rearrangement links TRBV11-2 to TRBJ2-7; no definite D call. V lost 5 bases, J lost 3 bases, and 11 bases lay in between. Germline lookup yields CDR1 SGHAT and CDR2 FQNNGV. The CDR3 sequence is 13 residues long. CDR3 loop: CASSPTFFYEQYF. CDR3 nucleotide sequence: TGTGCCAGCAGCCCGACATTTTTCTACGAGCAGTACTTC.

V gene TRBV5-4 combines with J gene TRBJ2-7, with 9 bases aligning to TRBD2. CDR1 SGHNT and CDR2 YYREEE come from the germline V gene (reference sequence). This CDR3 region has 15 residues. V shed 1 base, J shed 0 bases, and the junction held 2 bases outside the gene matches. The CDR3 DNA reads as TGTGCCAGCAGCTTGAAGCGGGAGGCCTCCTACGAGCAGTACTTC. Translated, it gives CASSLKREASYEQYF.

This chain uses TRBV25-1 with TRBJ2-7; no clear D. This CDR3 region has 13 residues. With 5 bases removed from V and 4 bases from J, the gap between germline ends came to 12 bases. Germline CDR1 is MGHDK and CDR2 is SYGVNS. In DNA form, the CDR3 reads TGTGCCAGCAGTCCCCCAGCGAGTTACGAGCAGTACTTC. Residues: CASSPPASYEQYF.

The chain combines TRBV6-5 with TRBJ2-1; TRBD2 aligns across 8 bases. Trimming took 7 bases from V and 4 from J; bases not matched to a gene: 9. The CDR3 spans 15 residues. Germline V gene sequence: CDR1 MNHEY, CDR2 SVGAGI. CDR3 protein: CASKSRLATYNEQFF. CDR3 DNA sequence: TGTGCCAGCAAGAGTAGACTAGCGACTTACAATGAGCAGTTCTTC.

The V gene is TRBV7-6, the J gene TRBJ2-2; 10 nucleotides line up with TRBD2. Trimming removed 5 bases from V and 0 bases from J; junction bases left unmatched: 3. CDR3 size: 16 residues. Germline CDR1 SGHVS, CDR2 FNYEAQ. Here the CDR3 reads CASSRSGRANTGELFF. The CDR3 DNA follows: TGTGCCAGCAGCCGCAGCGGGAGGGCGAACACCGGGGAGCTGTTTTTT.

This chain links TRBV7-2 with TRBJ2-7; TRBD2 is a possible D gene (6 bases). The germline V gene encodes CDR1 SGHTA and CDR2 FQGNSA. V lost 8 bases and J 6 bases, leaving 20 bases between the germline ends. The CDR3 spans 14 residues. The DNA for the CDR3 is TGTGCCAGCGCCCTAGCTGGAGGGGTGTCCGAGCAGTACTTC. Amino acid sequence: CASALAGGVSEQYF.